This TCR beta chain was captured in a study of T-cell memory formation after mild COVID-19. Study in general: Clusters of TCRs were largely donor specific.

General study points: SARS-CoV-2 specificity was not confirmed for second-wave clones peaking on day 37. Prior to infection, memory already included some responding clones, suggesting cross-reactive memory joined.

The table lists this clonotype with a few counts. Its antigen is not known. Barcoded TCR alpha and TCR beta cDNA libraries with UMIs came from 5'RACE using constant-segment primers. TCRdb ran MiXCR on the 5' RACE reads and lists one entry per CDR3 protein. The sample contains under 700,000 distinct CDR3 sequences, about a fifth of which appear only once. Trimming stripped 1 base from V and 5 bases from J, with 6 bases between. Per germline, CDR1 LGHDT and CDR2 YNNKEL (reference sequence). The CDR3 runs 13 residues. The clonotype comes from an adult woman who had mild COVID-19 (a few samples of this study predate the infection). Cell type and time point are not known. The genes are TRBV3-1 and TRBJ2-4; D is undetermined. Sequenced: PBMCs or a T cell subset sorted from them (not recorded which). The CDR3 region has the DNA TGTGCCAGCAGCCAAGGGGTTCAAAACATTCAGTACTTC. Its protein product is CASSQGVQNIQYF.